The 23 T cell receptor beta chains listed next were all sequenced from one sample in a study of identical twins. TCRdb analysed the 5' RACE reads with MiXCR anew, one entry per CDR3 protein. Of about 1.7 million distinct CDR3 sequences in the sample, roughly a third were seen once. The sequencing sample was made of cord blood. These receptors all come from a newborn girl in good health.

This clonotype was recorded a few times. CDR3 amino acids: CSVVGRSMGEKLFF. Written as DNA, the CDR3 is TGCAGCGTTGTTGGGCGGTCCATGGGGGAAAAACTGTTTTTT. The rearrangement links TRBV29-1 to TRBJ1-4, with unresolved D. This CDR3 is built from 14 residues. Germline CDR1 SQVTM, CDR2 ANQGSEA. Deletions cut 4 bases from V and 8 bases from J, with 17 bases between. The full variable domain, completed using reference TRBV29-1 and TRBJ1-4, is SAVISQKPSRDICQRGTSLTIQCQVDSQVTMMFWYRQQPGQSLTLIATANQGSEATYESGFVIDKFPISRPNLTFSTLTVSNMSPEDSSIYLCSVVGRSMGEKLFFGSGTQLSVL.

V is TRBV6-6 and J is TRBJ1-3; 7 nucleotides line up with TRBD1. This CDR3 spans 14 amino acids. V gave up 6 bases and J gave up 2 bases; unmatched junction bases: 4. In germline, CDR1 is MNHNY, CDR2 SVGAGI (reference sequence). CDR3 loop: CASRVTGAGNTIYF. For the CDR3, the DNA is TGTGCCAGCAGGGTAACAGGGGCTGGAAACACCATATATTTT.

Here the CDR3 DNA reads TGTGCCAGCAGTTACTCGTGGGGAGGGGGAGGAGAGACCCAGTACTTC. This sequence encodes CASSYSWGGGGETQYF. The V call is TRBV6-6, the J call TRBJ2-5, with D perhaps TRBD2 (7 bases). Between the trimmed V and J ends, which lost 0 bases and 4 bases, there was a span of 15 bases. Germline CDR1 MNHNY, CDR2 SVGAGI (reference sequence). The CDR3 has 16 amino acids.

This chain's CDR3 is CASSLGTGSYNEMFF. The CDR3 nucleotides read TGCGCCAGCAGCTTAGGGACGGGGTCCTACAATGAGATGTTCTTC. The rearrangement links TRBV5-1 to TRBJ2-1; D possibly uses TRBD1 or TRBD2 (5 bases each). Trimming removed 2 bases from V and 15 bases from J, with 24 bases in between. CDR3 length: 15 amino acids. The germline gives CDR1 SGHRS, CDR2 YFSETQ.

In its sample, this clonotype was seen a few times. This chain connects TRBV7-9 to TRBJ1-4; weak D call: TRBD1 (5 bases). The CDR3 covers 14 residues. CDR1 is SEHNR and CDR2 is FQNEAQ in the germline V gene (reference sequence). The V and J ends lost 8 bases and 1 base respectively, with 11 bases between them. The CDR3 coding sequence is TGTGCCAGCGGCGAGAGGGGAACTAATGAAAAACTGTTTTTT. Translation gives CASGERGTNEKLFF. The entire variable domain, with the rest obtained from reference TRBV7-9 and TRBJ1-4, is as follows: DTGVSQNPRHKITKRGQNVTFRCDPISEHNRLYWYRQTLGQGPEFLTYFQNEAQLEKSRLLSDRFSAERPKGSFSTLEIQRTEQGDSAMYLCASGERGTNEKLFFGSGTQLSVL.

The chain couples TRBV3-1 to TRBJ2-7; TRBD2 matches 14 bases. The CDR3 loop spans 16 amino acids. CDR1 is LGHDT, CDR2 YNNKEL, per germline (reference sequence). The V gene end was trimmed by 3 bases and the J gene end by 3 bases; junction bases not matched to a gene: 4. CDR3 loop: CASSHRTSGGFYEQYF. The CDR3 DNA is TGTGCCAGCAGCCATCGGACTAGCGGGGGGTTCTACGAGCAGTACTTC.

The chain couples TRBV12-3 or TRBV12-4 to TRBJ2-3; 7 bases line up with TRBD2. CDR3 size: 18 residues. V lost 1 base and J lost 0; bases outside the gene matches: 10. CDR3 DNA sequence: TGTGCCAGCAGTTTAGAATCAAGGCGGGGGTCTAGCACAGATACGCAGTATTTT. As protein: CASSLESRRGSSTDTQYF.

The chain employs TRBV14 and TRBJ2-2, with D hard to call. Trimming removed 2 bases from V and 1 base from J, with 11 bases in between. The CDR3 length is 16 residues. CDR1 and CDR2 (germline): SGHDN, FVKESK. The CDR3 loop reads CASSQQIRWNTGELFF. CDR3 nucleotide sequence: TGTGCCAGCAGCCAACAGATTAGATGGAACACCGGGGAGCTGTTTTTT.

This clonotype was counted a few times. The chain is built from TRBV20-1 and TRBJ2-7; a weak D match, TRBD2 (5 bases). Trimming left V 0 bases short and J 2 bases short, with 14 bases between. The germline CDR1 and CDR2 sequences are DFQATT and SNEGSKA (reference sequence). The CDR3 length is 15 residues. Here the CDR3 DNA reads TGCAGTGCTAGAGATGGTCACGGGAAAGCCTACGAGCAGTACTTC. Protein: CSARDGHGKAYEQYF.

This clonotype was observed a few times. The rearrangement links TRBV3-1 to TRBJ2-5, with 10 bases lining up with TRBD2. This CDR3 comprises 15 residues. In germline, CDR1 is LGHDT, CDR2 YNNKEL (reference sequence). The trim removed 2 bases at V and 5 bases at J, leaving 5 bases unmatched. CDR3 residues: CASSQSSGGYETQYF. In nucleotides, the CDR3 is TGTGCCAGCAGCCAATCTAGCGGGGGCTACGAGACCCAGTACTTC.

This clonotype came up a few times. The chain recombines TRBV4-2 with TRBJ2-3; 10 bases map to TRBD1. With V trimmed by 5 bases and J by 0 bases, 14 bases remained unmatched. This CDR3 region has 19 residues. Germline V lookup: CDR1 LGHNA, CDR2 YNFKEQ. The CDR3 nucleotides read TGTGCCAGCAGCTATTTTGGCGGGACAGGGGCTTTGAGCACAGATACGCAGTATTTT. It translates to CASSYFGGTGALSTDTQYF.

Points on this clonotype: Just one base apart from a much larger clone, this may be a read error. V gene TRBV9 combines with J gene TRBJ2-1, with 12 bases that match TRBD2. The J call may be faulty, since TRBJ2-7 better matches the DNA end. There are 17 residues in the CDR3. Germline assignment: CDR1 SGDLS and CDR2 YYNGEE. The CDR3 DNA is TGTGCCAGCAGCCCCAGTCCCGGGACTAGCGGGTACAATGAGCAGTACTTC. As protein: CASSPSPGTSGYNEQYF.

A few counts support this clonotype. The rearrangement joins TRBV7-2 to TRBJ2-4; D perhaps matches TRBD2 (6 bases). The CDR3 contains 20 residues. Germline V gene lookup returns CDR1 SGHTA and CDR2 FQGNSA. V was trimmed by 4 bases and J by 2 bases, leaving 27 bases between them. DNA of the CDR3: TGTGCCAGCAGCTCACCTTCCTCTCTAGGCGGGGTAATGTCCAAAAACATTCAGTACTTC. Translated: CASSSPSSLGGVMSKNIQYF.

This clonotype was seen a few times. The CDR3 region is CASSSYRSSYEQYF. CDR3 nucleotide sequence: TGTGCCAGCAGTTCCTACAGGAGCTCCTACGAGCAGTACTTC. The V call is TRBV27, the J call TRBJ2-7; D may be TRBD1 (5 bases). The CDR3 extends over 14 amino acids. Trimming stripped 4 bases from V and 0 bases from J, with 10 bases between. Germline CDR1 MNHEY, CDR2 SMNVEV (reference sequence).

This clonotype was seen only a few times. This chain links TRBV28 with TRBJ2-2, with 10 bases fitting TRBD1. CDR1 and CDR2 from the germline V gene are MDHEN and SYDVKM. The CDR3 covers 18 residues. The J segment lost 5 bases and the V segment lost 2 bases, leaving 11 bases of the junction unmatched. The CDR3 nucleotides read TGTGCCAGCAGTTTAGTAGCGACAGGGGGCACTCGTACCGGGGAGCTGTTTTTT. It codes for CASSLVATGGTRTGELFF.

This clonotype was counted a single time. CDR3: CASSFTLQGPKEGYTF. The DNA of the CDR3 is TGTGCCAGCAGTTTTACCTTACAGGGCCCAAAGGAAGGCTACACCTTC. This chain joins TRBV6-6 and TRBJ1-2; D perhaps matches TRBD1 (6 bases). V lost 4 bases and J lost 8, with 23 bases in between. The germline CDR1 and CDR2 sequences are MNHNY and SVGAGI (reference sequence). The CDR3 covers 16 residues.

The chain uses TRBV27 and TRBJ2-1; unclear D gene. V lost 3 bases and J lost 4, with 13 bases in between. The CDR3 has 15 amino acids. Per the germline V gene, CDR1 is MNHEY and CDR2 is SMNVEV (reference sequence). The CDR3 coding sequence is TGTGCCAGCAGTTTGGAGCTACCATTTTACAATGAGCAGTTCTTC. It translates to CASSLELPFYNEQFF.

This chain links TRBV10-3 with TRBJ2-3; TRBD2 aligns across 12 bases. The ends lost 11 bases at V and 2 bases at J; junction bases unmatched: 5. Germline V gene lookup returns CDR1 ENHRY and CDR2 SYGVKD. The CDR3 runs 14 residues. CDR3 coding DNA: TGTGCCTCCGGGACTAGCGGGCCCACAGATACGCAGTATTTT. It specifies CASGTSGPTDTQYF.

This chain joins TRBV5-6 and TRBJ1-1; the match to TRBD1 covers 8 bases. The germline V gene has CDR1 SGHDT and CDR2 YYEEEE. CDR3 length equals 14 residues. J lost 11 bases, V lost 0 bases, and 9 bases had no gene match. CDR3 in amino acids: CASSLGGQGVSAFF. As DNA, the CDR3 is TGTGCCAGCAGCTTGGGCGGACAGGGTGTTTCGGCTTTCTTT.

Written as DNA, the CDR3 is TGTGCCAGCAGCTTAGAGTCCCTACTTAGCACAGATACGCAGTATTTT. It encodes CASSLESLLSTDTQYF. The chain joins TRBV7-2 to TRBJ2-3; D gene unclear. Trimming cost V 1 base and J 0 bases, with 11 bases left between them. CDR3 length equals 16 residues. Germline CDR1 reads SGHTA; CDR2 reads FQGNSA.

This clonotype was counted a few times. This chain uses TRBV27 with TRBJ2-7; D is ambiguous. The CDR3 sequence is 13 residues long. Trimming stripped 6 bases from V and 2 bases from J, with 11 bases between. Germline CDR1 and CDR2: MNHEY and SMNVEV (reference sequence). CDR3 in DNA: TGTGCCAGCAGCCCTAGGATAGCCTACGAGCAGTACTTC. It yields the protein CASSPRIAYEQYF.

This clonotype was seen a few times. At one end, the junction sequence differs from germline, possibly due to a read error. The rearrangement joins TRBV7-9 to TRBJ1-2; D unresolved. CDR1 is SEHNR and CDR2 is FQNEAQ in the germline V gene (reference sequence). The CDR3 loop spans 14 amino acids. The DNA of the CDR3 is TGTGCCAGCAGCTTAGTGGGCAGAAACTATGGCTACATCTTC. As protein: CASSLVGRNYGYIF.

In its sample, this clonotype was seen a few times. The J gene is TRBJ1-1, the V gene TRBV3-1; D gene unclear. The V gene lost 1 base and the J gene lost 5 bases, with 11 bases spanning the gap. The CDR3 consists of 14 residues. CDR1 is LGHDT, CDR2 YNNKEL, per germline (reference sequence). The DNA for the CDR3 is TGTGCCAGCAGCCAAGTAACTGGGATTACTGAAGCTTTCTTT. This encodes CASSQVTGITEAFF.